This section outlines one T cell receptor (beta chain) sequence together with its context. The antigen remains unidentified. TCRdb analysed the reads with MiXCR anew, one entry per CDR3 protein. The sample has under 120,000 distinct CDR3 sequences; roughly 39% are singletons. This entry belongs to a study of T cell repertoires in cytomegalovirus infection. Whole-study context: The authors used CMV epitopes that were HLA-C-restricted (recently identified) and HLA-B-restricted (well studied). Both a matching HLA type and CMV infection were indicated by public TCR beta signatures. Regarding the study as a whole: CMV-specific HLA-C-restricted TCR beta clonotypes dominated the ex vivo response. Cumulated frequencies of public TCR beta families served to identify carriers of CMV plus the relevant HLA.

Trimming stripped 9 bases from V and 6 bases from J, with 8 bases between. CDR1 and CDR2 (germline): MNHEY, SVGAGI. This CDR3 contains 10 residues. The V and J genes are TRBV6-5 and TRBJ2-5; no clear D. This TCR was recovered from a human donor in good health (CMV status not recorded). Some clones in this sample may be carry-over from other donors' samples. Sequencing was performed on CD8+ T cells from cultured PBMCs, taken from culture after CMV antigen stimulation. The CDR3 here is CARPSKTQYF. The CDR3 coding sequence is TGTGCCAGACCGTCGAAGACCCAGTACTTC.